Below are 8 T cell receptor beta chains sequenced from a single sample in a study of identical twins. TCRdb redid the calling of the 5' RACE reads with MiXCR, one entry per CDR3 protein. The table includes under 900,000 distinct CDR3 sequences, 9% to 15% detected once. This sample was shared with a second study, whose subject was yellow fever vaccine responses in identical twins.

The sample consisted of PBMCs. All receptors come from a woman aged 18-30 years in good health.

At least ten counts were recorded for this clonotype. Written as DNA, the CDR3 is TGCAGCGTTGAAGACCGCCGGGGAGGGAACTATGGCTACACCTTC. Translation gives CSVEDRRGGNYGYTF. The rearrangement links TRBV29-1 to TRBJ1-2; D ambiguous. The V gene's germline CDR1 is SQVTM and CDR2 ANQGSEA. V was pared by 0 bases and J by 2 bases, with 13 bases between. There are 15 residues in the CDR3.

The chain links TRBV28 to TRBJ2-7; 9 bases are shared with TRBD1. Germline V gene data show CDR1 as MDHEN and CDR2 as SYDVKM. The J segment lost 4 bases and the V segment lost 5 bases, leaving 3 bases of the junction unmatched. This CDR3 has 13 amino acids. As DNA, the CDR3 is TGTGCCAGCAGTCACAGGGGGCAGTACGAGCAGTACGTC. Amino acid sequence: CASSHRGQYEQYV.

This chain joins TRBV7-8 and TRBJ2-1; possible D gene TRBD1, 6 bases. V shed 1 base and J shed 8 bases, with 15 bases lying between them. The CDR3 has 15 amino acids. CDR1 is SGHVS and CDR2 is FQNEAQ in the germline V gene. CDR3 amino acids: CASSLEAGVVDEQFF. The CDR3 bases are TGTGCCAGCAGCTTAGAGGCAGGGGTAGTCGATGAGCAGTTCTTC.

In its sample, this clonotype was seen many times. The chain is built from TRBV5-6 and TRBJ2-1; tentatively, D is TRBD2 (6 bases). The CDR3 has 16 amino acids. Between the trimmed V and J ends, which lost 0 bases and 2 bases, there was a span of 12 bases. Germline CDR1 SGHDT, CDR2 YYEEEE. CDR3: CASSLGRAGPYNEQFF. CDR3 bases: TGTGCCAGCAGCTTGGGGCGGGCGGGACCCTACAATGAGCAGTTCTTC.

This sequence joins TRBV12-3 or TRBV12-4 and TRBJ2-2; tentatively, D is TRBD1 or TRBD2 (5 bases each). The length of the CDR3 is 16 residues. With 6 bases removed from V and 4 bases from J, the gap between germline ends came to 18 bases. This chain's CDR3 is CASRRALGPVTGELFF. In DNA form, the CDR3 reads TGTGCCAGCAGACGGGCCCTGGGACCAGTCACCGGGGAGCTGTTTTTT.

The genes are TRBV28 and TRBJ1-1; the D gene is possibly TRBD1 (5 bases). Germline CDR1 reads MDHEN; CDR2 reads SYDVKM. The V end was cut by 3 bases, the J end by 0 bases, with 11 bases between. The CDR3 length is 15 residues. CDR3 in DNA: TGTGCCAGCAGTTTTATGGGGGGATTGAACACTGAAGCTTTCTTT. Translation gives CASSFMGGLNTEAFF.

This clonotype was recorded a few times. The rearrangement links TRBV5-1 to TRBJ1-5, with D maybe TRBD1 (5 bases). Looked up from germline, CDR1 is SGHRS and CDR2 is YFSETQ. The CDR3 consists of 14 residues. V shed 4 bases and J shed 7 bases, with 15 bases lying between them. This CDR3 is CASSLSGGGQPQHF. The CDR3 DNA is TGCGCCAGCAGCCTCTCCGGCGGGGGACAGCCCCAGCATTTT.

CDR3 DNA sequence: TGTGCCAGCAGTTCCGGGGCTCCGGGGGTGAGGACTGAAGCTTTCTTT. Its protein is CASSSGAPGVRTEAFF. The V call is TRBV12-3 or TRBV12-4, the J call TRBJ1-1; D might be TRBD1 (5 bases). The CDR3 is made up of 16 amino acids. V gave up 4 bases and J gave up 5 bases, with 20 bases separating them.